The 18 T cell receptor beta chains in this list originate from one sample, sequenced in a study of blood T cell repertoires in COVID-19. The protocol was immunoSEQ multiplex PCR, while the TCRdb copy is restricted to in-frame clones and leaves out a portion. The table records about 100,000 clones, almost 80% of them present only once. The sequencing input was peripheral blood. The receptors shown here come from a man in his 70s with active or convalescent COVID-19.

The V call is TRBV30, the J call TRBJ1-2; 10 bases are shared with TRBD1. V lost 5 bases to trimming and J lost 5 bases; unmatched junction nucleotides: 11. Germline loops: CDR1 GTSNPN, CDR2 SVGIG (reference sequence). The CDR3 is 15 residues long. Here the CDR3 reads CAWGPWDRGGYGYTF. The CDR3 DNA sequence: TGTGCCTGGGGCCCCTGGGACAGGGGAGGATATGGCTACACCTTC.

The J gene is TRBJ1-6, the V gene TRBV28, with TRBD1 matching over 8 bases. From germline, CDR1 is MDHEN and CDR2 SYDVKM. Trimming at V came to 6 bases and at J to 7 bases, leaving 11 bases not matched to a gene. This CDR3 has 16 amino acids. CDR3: CASRKGRTGTNSPLHF. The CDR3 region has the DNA TGTGCCAGCAGGAAAGGCCGGACAGGGACCAATTCACCCCTCCACTTT. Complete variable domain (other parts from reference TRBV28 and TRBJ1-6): DVKVTQSSRYLVKRTGEKVFLECVQDMDHENMFWYRQDPGLGLRLIYFSYDVKMKEKGDIPEGYSVSREKKERFSLILESASTNQTSMYLCASRKGRTGTNSPLHFGNGTRLTVT.

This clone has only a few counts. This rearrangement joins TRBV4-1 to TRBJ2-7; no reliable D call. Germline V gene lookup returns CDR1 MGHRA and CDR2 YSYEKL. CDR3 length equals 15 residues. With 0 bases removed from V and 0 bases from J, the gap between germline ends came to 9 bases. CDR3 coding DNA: TGCGCCAGCAGCCAAGAAGTCCGGAGCTCCTACGAGCAGTACTTC. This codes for CASSQEVRSSYEQYF.

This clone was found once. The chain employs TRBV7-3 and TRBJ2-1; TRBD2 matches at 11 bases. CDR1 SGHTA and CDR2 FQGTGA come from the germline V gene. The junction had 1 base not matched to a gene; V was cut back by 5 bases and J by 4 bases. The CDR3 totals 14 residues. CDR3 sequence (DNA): TGTGCCAGCAGCACTAGCGGGGGTTACAATGAGCAGTTCTTC. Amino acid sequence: CASSTSGGYNEQFF.

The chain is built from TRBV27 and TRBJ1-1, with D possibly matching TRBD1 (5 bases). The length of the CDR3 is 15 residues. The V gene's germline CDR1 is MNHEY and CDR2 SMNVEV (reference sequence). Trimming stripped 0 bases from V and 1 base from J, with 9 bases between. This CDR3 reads CASSLSWDWNTEAFF. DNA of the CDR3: TGTGCCAGCAGTTTATCTTGGGACTGGAACACTGAAGCTTTCTTT.

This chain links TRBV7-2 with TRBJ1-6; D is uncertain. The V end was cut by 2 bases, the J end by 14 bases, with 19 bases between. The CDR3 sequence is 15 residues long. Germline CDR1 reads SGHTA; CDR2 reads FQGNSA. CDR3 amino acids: CASSLQLGQPFTLHF. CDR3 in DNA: TGTGCCAGCAGCTTACAGTTGGGCCAACCGTTCACCCTCCACTTT.

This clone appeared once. CDR3 in amino acids: CAISESALAGRETQYF. CDR3 sequence (DNA): TGTGCCATCAGTGAGTCAGCACTAGCGGGAAGGGAGACCCAGTACTTC. This chain uses TRBV10-3 with TRBJ2-5, with 10 bases fitting TRBD2. The germline CDR1 and CDR2 sequences are ENHRY and SYGVKD. J was trimmed by 5 bases and V by 0 bases; bases with no gene match: 6. The CDR3 covers 16 residues.

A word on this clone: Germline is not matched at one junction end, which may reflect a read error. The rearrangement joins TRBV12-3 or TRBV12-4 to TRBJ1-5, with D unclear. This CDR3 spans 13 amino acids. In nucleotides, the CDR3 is TGTGTCAGCAGTTCCAGCGTTCTGCAGCCCCAGCATTTT. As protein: CVSSSSVLQPQHF.

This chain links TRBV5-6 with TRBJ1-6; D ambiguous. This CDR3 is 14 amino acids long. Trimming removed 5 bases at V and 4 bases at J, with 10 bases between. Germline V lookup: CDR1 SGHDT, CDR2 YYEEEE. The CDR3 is CASRQQFYNSPLHF. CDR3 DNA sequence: TGTGCCAGCAGGCAACAGTTTTATAATTCACCCCTCCACTTT.

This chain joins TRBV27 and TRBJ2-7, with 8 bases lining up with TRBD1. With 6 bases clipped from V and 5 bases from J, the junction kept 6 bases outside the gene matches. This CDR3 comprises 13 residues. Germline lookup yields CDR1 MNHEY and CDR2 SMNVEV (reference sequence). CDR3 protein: CASSFQGAHEQYF. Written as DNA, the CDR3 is TGTGCCAGCAGCTTCCAGGGGGCCCACGAGCAGTACTTC.

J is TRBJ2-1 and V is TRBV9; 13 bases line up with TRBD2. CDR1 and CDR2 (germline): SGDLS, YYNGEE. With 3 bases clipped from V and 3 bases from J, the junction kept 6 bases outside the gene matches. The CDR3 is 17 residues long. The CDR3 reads CASSDGTSGKNYNEQFF. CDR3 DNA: TGTGCCAGCAGCGACGGGACTAGCGGGAAGAACTACAATGAGCAGTTCTTC.

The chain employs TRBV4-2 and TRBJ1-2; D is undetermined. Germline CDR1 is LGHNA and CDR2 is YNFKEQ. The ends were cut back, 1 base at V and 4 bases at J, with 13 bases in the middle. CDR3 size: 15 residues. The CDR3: CASSQVLSGGYGYTF. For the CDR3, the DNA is TGTGCCAGCAGCCAAGTACTTTCCGGTGGCTATGGCTACACCTTC.

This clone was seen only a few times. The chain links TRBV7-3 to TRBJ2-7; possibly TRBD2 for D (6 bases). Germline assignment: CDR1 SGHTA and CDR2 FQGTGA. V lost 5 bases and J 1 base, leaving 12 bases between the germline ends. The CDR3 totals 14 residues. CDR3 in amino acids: CASSQDYHSYEQYF. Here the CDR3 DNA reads TGTGCCAGCAGCCAGGACTATCATTCCTACGAGCAGTACTTC. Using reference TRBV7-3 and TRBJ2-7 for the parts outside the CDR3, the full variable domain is GAGVSQTPSNKVTEKGKYVELRCDPISGHTALYWYRQSLGQGPEFLIYFQGTGAADDSGLPNDRFFAVRPEGSVSTLKIQRTERGDSAVYLCASSQDYHSYEQYFGPGTRLTVT.

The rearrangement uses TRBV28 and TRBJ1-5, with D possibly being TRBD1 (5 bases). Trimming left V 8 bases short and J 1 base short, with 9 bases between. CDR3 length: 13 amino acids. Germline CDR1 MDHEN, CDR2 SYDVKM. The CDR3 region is CASCRTSNQPQHF. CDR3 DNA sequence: TGTGCCAGCTGCCGGACAAGCAATCAGCCCCAGCATTTT.

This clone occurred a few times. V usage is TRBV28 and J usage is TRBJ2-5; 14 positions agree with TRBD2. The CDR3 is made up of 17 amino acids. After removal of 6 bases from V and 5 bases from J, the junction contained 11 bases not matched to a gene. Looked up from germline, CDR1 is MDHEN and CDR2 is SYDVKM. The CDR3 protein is CASRRPGLAGAGETQYF. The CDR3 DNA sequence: TGTGCCAGCAGGCGCCCGGGACTAGCGGGGGCAGGGGAGACCCAGTACTTC.

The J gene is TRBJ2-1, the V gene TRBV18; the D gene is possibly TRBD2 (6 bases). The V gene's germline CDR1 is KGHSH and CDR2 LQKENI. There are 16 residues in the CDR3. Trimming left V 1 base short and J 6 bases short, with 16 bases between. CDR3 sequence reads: CASSPQIGLGGNEQFF. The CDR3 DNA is TGTGCCAGCTCACCACAAATTGGACTGGGGGGCAATGAGCAGTTCTTC.

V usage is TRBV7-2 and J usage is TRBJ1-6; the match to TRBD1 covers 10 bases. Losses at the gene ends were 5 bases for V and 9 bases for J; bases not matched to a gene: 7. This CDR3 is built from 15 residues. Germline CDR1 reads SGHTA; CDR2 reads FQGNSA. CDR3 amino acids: CASSQTGQGTSPLHF. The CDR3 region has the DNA TGTGCCAGCAGCCAAACGGGACAGGGGACTTCACCCCTCCACTTT.

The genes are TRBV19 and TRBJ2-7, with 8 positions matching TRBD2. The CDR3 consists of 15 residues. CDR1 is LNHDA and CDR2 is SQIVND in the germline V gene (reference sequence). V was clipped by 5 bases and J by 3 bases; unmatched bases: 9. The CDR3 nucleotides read TGTGCCAGTAGTCCGAGCTCGGGGGGGAGCTACGAGCAGTACTTC. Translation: CASSPSSGGSYEQYF.